Sequencing of this T cell receptor (beta chain) was carried out in a study of identical twins. In its sample, this clonotype was seen many times. Its antigen is unidentified. V lost 1 base and J lost 5; bases outside the gene matches: 8. The CDR3 extends over 14 amino acids. CDR1 and CDR2 (germline): SQVTM, ANQGSEA. Study-wide results and limits: Twins shared out-of-frame alpha sequences with excess low generation probability. Cord blood beta clonotypes that were abundant carried fewer insertions, and memory repertoires showed no such trend.

Addition of a universal primer site occurred through template switching, and cDNA carried unique molecular identifiers. TCRdb analysed the 5' RACE reads with MiXCR anew, one entry per CDR3 protein. The data contain roughly 690,000 distinct CDR3 sequences, approximately 6% of them singletons. The V and J genes are TRBV29-1 and TRBJ2-7; the match to TRBD1 covers 7 bases. This clonotype originated in a man aged 18 to 30 in good health. Sequences were obtained from naive T cells sorted from blood. The CDR3 here is CSVEGQGRKNEQYF. For the CDR3, the DNA is TGCAGCGTTGAAGGACAGGGAAGGAAGAACGAGCAGTACTTC.